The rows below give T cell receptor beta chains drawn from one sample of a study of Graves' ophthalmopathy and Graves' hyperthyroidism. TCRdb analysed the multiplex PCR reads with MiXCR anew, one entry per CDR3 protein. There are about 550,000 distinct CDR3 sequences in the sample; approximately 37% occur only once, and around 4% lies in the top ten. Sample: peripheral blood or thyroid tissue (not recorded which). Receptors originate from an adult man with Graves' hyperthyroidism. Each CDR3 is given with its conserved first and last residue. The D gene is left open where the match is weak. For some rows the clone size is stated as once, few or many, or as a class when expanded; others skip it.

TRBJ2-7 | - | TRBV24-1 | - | TGTGCCACCAGTGATACCAGGGCCACCTACGAGCAGTACTTC | CATSDTRATYEQYF
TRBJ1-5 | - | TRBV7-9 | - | TGTGCCAGCAGTTACAGGTGGCAAGGCAATCAGCCCCAGCATTTT | CASSYRWQGNQPQHF
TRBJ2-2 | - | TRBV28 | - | TGTGCCAGCAGCCCCTTTGGGGGGGGCCACACCGGGGAGCTGTTTTTT | CASSPFGGGHTGELFF
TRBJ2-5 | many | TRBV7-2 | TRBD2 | TGTGCCAGCAGCGTCGGACTAGTCGGGGAGACCCAGTACTTC | CASSVGLVGETQYF
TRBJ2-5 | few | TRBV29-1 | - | TGCAGCAGTCAGCCAGGGGAAAGAGGGGAGACCCAGTACTTC | CSSQPGERGETQYF
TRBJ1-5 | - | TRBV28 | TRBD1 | TGTGCCAGCAGCCGAGGGACAGGCCCTGGGCCCCAGCATTTT | CASSRGTGPGPQHF
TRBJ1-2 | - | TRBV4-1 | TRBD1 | TGCGCCAGCAGCCAAGTGGGGACAGCCCCTTCGAGGGGCTACACCTTC | CASSQVGTAPSRGYTF
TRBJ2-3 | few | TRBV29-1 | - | TGCAGCGTTGATCCCCTCTCAGTCTGGGATACGCAGTATTTT | CSVDPLSVWDTQYF
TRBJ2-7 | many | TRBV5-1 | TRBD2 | TGCGCCAGCAGCTTGGAGCTAGCGGCACTCTACGAGCAGTACTTC | CASSLELAALYEQYF
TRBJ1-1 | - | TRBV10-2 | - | TGTGCCAGCAGTGATTGGGGGCGGAACACTGAAGCTTTCTTT | CASSDWGRNTEAFF
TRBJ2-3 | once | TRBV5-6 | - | TGTGCCAGCAGCTTGTTCCAGGGGCCTAGCACAGATACGCAGTATTTT | CASSLFQGPSTDTQYF
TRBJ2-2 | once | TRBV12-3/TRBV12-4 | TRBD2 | TGTGCCAGCAGCCTTGGACTAGCGGTCGGGGAGCTGTTTTTT | CASSLGLAVGELFF
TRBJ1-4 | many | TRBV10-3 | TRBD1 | TGTGCCATCTCGGGGACAGAGAATGAAAAACTGTTTTTT | CAISGTENEKLFF
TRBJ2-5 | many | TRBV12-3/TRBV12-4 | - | TGTGCCAGCAGCCGGGGCGAAGGAGAGACCCAGTACTTC | CASSRGEGETQYF
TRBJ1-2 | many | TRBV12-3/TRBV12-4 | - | TGTGCCAGCAGTTTAGAGTGGAGTTATGGCTACACCTTC | CASSLEWSYGYTF
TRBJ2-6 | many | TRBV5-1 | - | TGCGCCAGCAAGATGCTCGGGGGCTCTGGGGCCAACGTCCTGACTTTC | CASKMLGGSGANVLTF
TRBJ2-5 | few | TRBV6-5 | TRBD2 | TGTGCCAGCTGTAACACCGGGACTAGTGATTGTGGGACCCAGTACTTC | CASCNTGTSDCGTQYF
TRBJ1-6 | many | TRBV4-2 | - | TGTGCCAGCAGCCAAGAGGAGAAGTCACCCCTCCACTTT | CASSQEEKSPLHF
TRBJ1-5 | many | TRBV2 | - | TGTGCCAGCAGTGAATGGGACAAAAATCAGCCCCAGCATTTT | CASSEWDKNQPQHF
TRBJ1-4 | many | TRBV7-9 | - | TGTGCCAGCAGCTTACGAGTAGGACGGCAAGGTTTTGAAAAACTGTTTTTT | CASSLRVGRQGFEKLFF
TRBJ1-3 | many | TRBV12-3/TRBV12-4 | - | TGTGCCAGCAGTTATACCGGTGGAAACACCATATATTTT | CASSYTGGNTIYF
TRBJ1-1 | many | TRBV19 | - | TGTGCCACTCTAGGGGCATTGAACACTGAAGCTTTCTTT | CATLGALNTEAFF
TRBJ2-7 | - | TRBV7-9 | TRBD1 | TGTGCCAGCAGCTCCTTCCCGGGACAGGGAATAGGAGAGCAGTACTTC | CASSSFPGQGIGEQYF
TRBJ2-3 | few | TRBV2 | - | TGTGCCAGCATTGCGGCAGGGACCACAGATACGCAGTATTTT | CASIAAGTTDTQYF
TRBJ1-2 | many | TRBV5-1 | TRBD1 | TGCGCCAGCAGCTTGGAGGGACAGCTTAACTATGGCTACACCTTC | CASSLEGQLNYGYTF
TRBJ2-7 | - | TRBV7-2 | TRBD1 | TGTGCCAGCAGCTTAGATCTTCAGTGGGACAGGCCTTCCTACGAGCAGTACTTC | CASSLDLQWDRPSYEQYF
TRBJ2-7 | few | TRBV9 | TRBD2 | TGTGCCAGCAGCTCACCCTTAGCGGGAGGGCCTTACGAGCAGTACTTC | CASSSPLAGGPYEQYF
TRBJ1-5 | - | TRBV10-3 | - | TGTGCCAGCAGTGAAGCTAGGGGACTCCGAAATAGCAATCAGCCCCAGCATTTT | CASSEARGLRNSNQPQHF
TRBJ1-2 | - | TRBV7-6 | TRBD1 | TGTGCCAGCAGCCTGACAGGGGAAGGAAACACCTTC | CASSLTGEGNTF
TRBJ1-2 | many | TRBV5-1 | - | TGCGCCAGCAGCTTGGGTGAGGGATTGGGCCTTGGCTACACCTTC | CASSLGEGLGLGYTF
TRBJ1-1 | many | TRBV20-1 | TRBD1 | TGCAGTGCCCCCGGGGCCCCGGGACAGGGTAACACTGAAGCTTTCTTT | CSAPGAPGQGNTEAFF
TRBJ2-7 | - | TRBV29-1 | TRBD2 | TGCAGCGTTGCTGGTGGGGGGGGATCCTACGAGCAGTACTTC | CSVAGGGGSYEQYF
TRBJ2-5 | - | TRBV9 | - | TGTGCCAGCAGCGGCTCGGGAGTACGGGAGACCCAGTACTTC | CASSGSGVRETQYF
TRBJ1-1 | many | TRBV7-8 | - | TGTGCCAGCAGCTTATTCTCTTCCGGCACTGAAGCTTTCTTT | CASSLFSSGTEAFF
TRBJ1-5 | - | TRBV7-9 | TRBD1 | TGTGCCAGCAGCTTGGGACAGGGGGAGACCCAGCATTTT | CASSLGQGETQHF
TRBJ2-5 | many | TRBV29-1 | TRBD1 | TGCAGCGCTGGACAGGTCCAAGAGACCCAGTACTTC | CSAGQVQETQYF
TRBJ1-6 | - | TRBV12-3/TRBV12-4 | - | TGTGCCAGCAGTGACCGGGCCGGGGATGGTTCACCCCTCCACTTT | CASSDRAGDGSPLHF
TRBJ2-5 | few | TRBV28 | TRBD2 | TGTGCCAGCCGACTAGCGGGGGCCCAGGGAGAGACCCAGTACTTC | CASRLAGAQGETQYF
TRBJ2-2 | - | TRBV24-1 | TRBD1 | TGTGCCACCAGCCGGACAGGGAACACCGGGGAGCTGTTTTTT | CATSRTGNTGELFF
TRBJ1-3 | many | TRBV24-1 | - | TGTGCCACCAGTGATTTGTCCTCTGGAAACACCATATATTTT | CATSDLSSGNTIYF
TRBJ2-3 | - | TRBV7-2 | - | TGTGCCAGCAGCTTAGTGGGCCTGGGGGGGCTGAACACAGATACGCAGTATTTT | CASSLVGLGGLNTDTQYF
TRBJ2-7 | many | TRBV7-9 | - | TGTGCCAGCAGCTTGCTTTCTGTATCCTACGAGCAGTACTTC | CASSLLSVSYEQYF
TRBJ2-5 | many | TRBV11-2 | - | TGTGCCAGCAGCATCGGACAGAAAGAGACCCAGTACTTC | CASSIGQKETQYF
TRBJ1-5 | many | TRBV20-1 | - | TGCAGTGCTAGGGCAGGCAACAATCAGCCCCAGCATTTT | CSARAGNNQPQHF
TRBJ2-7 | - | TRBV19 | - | TGTGCCAGTAGTGCGAATACAGGGTGGAGCGACGAGCAGTACTTC | CASSANTGWSDEQYF
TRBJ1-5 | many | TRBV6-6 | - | TGTGCCAGCAGTGAAGCGCTGTTTGTGGGTCGCAATCAGCCCCAGCATTTT | CASSEALFVGRNQPQHF
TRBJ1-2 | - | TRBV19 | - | TGTGCCAGTAGTAAGGCCTTCGGGACAACTTATGGCTACACCTTC | CASSKAFGTTYGYTF
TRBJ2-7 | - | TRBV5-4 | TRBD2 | TGTGCCAGCAGCTTGTGGACTAGCGGGGGGCGCGAGCAGTACTTC | CASSLWTSGGREQYF